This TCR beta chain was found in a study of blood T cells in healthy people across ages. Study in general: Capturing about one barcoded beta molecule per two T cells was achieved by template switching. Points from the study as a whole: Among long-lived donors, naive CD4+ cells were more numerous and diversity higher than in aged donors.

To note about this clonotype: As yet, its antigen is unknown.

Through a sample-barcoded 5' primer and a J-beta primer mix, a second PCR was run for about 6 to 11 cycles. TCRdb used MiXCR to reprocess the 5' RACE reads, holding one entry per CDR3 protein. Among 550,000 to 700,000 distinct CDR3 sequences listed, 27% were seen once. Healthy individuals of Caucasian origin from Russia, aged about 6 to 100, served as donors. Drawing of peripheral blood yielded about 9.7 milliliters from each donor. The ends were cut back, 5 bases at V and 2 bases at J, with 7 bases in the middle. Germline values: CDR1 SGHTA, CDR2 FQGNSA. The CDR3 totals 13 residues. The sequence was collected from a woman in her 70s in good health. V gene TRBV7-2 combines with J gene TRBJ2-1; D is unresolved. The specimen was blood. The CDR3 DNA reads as TGTGCCAGCAGCCGAATGACCTACAATGAGCAGTTCTTC. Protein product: CASSRMTYNEQFF.